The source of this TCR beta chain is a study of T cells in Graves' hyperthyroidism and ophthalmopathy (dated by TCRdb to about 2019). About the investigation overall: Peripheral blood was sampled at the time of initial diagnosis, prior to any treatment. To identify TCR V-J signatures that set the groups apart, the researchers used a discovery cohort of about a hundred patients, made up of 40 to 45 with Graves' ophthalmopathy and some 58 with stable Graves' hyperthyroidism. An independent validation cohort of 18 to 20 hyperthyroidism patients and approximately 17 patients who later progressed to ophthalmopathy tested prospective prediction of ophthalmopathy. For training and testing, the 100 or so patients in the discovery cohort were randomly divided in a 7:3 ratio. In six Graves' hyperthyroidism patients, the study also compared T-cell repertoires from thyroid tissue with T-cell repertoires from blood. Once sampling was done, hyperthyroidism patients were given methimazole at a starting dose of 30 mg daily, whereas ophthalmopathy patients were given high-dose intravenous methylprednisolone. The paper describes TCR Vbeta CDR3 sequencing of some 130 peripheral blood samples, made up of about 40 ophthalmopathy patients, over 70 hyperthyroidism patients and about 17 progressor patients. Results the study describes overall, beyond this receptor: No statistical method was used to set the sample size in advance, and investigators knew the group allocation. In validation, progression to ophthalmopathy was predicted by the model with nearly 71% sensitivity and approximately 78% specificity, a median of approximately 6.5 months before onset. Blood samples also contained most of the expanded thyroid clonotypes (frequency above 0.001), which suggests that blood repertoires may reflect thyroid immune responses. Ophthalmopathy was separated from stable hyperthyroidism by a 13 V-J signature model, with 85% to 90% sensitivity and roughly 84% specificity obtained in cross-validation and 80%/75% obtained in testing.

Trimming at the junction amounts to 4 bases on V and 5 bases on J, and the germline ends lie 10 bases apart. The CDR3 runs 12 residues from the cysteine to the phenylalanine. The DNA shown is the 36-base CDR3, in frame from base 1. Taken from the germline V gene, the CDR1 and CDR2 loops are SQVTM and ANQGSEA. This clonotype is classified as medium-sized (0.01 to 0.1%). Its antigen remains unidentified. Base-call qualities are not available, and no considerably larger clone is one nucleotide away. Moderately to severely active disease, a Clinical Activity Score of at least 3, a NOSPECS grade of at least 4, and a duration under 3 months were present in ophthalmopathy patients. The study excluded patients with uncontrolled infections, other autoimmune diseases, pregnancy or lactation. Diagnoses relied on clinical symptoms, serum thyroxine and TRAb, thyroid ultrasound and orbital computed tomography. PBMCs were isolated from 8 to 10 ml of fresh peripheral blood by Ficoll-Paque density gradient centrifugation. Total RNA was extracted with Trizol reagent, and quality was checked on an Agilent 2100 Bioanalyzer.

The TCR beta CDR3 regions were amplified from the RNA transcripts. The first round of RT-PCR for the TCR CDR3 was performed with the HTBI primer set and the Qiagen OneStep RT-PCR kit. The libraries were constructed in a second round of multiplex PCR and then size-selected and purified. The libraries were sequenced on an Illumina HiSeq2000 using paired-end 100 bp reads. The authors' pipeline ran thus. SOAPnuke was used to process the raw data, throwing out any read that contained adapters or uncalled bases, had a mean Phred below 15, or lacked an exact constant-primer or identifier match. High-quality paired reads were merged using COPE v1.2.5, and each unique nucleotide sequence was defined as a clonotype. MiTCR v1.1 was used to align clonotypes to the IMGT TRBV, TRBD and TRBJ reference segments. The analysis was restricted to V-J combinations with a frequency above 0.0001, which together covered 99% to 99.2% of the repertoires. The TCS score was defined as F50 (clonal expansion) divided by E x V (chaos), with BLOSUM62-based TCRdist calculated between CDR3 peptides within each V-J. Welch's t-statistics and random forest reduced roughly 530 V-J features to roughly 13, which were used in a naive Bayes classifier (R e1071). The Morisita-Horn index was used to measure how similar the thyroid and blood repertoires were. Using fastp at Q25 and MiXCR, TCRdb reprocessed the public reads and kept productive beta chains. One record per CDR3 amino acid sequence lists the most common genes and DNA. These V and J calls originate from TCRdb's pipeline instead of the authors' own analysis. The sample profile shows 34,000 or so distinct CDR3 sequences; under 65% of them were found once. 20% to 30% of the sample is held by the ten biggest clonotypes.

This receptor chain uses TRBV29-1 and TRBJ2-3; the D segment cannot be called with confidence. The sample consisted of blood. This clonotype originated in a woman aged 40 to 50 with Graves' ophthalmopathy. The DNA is TGCAGCGTTGGTGCGGAGTTAGATACGCAGTATTTT. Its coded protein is CSVGAELDTQYF.